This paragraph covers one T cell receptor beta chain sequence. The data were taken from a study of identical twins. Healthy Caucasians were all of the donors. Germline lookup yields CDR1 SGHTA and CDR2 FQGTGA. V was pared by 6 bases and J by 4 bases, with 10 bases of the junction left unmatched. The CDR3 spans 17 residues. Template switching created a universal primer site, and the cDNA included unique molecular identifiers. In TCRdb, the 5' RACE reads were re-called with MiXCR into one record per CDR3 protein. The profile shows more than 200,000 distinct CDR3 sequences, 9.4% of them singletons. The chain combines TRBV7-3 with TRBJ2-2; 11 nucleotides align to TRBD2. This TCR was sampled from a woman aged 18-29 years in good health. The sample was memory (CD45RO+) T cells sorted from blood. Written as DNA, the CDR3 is TGTGCCAGCAGTGCCCAGCCAACTAGCGGGGGCACCGGGGAGCTGTTTTTT. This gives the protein CASSAQPTSGGTGELFF.